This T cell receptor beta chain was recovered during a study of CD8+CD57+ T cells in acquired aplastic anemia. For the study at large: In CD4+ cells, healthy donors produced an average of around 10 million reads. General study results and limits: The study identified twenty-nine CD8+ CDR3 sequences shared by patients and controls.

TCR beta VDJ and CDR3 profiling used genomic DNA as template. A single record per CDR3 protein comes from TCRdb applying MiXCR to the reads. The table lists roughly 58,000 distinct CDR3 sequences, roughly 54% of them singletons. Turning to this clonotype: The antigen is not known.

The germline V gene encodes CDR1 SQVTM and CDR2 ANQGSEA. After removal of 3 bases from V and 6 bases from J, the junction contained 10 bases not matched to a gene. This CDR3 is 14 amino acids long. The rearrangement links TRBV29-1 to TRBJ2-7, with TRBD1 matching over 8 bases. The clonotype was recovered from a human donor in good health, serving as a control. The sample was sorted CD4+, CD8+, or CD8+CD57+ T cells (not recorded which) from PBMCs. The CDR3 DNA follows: TGCAGCGTTGATCGGACAGGGAATCTACGCGAGCAGTACTTC. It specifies CSVDRTGNLREQYF.